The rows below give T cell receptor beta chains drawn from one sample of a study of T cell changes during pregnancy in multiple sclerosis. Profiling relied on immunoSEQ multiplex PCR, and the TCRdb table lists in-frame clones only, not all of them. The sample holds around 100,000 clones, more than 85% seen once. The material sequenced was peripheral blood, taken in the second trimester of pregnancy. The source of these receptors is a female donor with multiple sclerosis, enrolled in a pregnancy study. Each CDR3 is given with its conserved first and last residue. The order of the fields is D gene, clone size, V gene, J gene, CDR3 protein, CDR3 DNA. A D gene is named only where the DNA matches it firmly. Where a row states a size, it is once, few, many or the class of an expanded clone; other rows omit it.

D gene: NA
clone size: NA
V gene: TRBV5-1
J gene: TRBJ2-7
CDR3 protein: CASSFVGTGPWEQYF
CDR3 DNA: TGCGCCAGCAGCTTTGTCGGTACAGGGCCCTGGGAGCAGTACTTC

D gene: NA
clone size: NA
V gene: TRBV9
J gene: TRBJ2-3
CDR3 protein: CASSVSSVSTDTQYF
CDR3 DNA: TGTGCCAGCAGCGTATCTAGCGTCAGCACAGATACGCAGTATTTT

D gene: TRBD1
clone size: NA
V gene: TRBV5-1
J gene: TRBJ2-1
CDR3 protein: CASSLAKGQSHEQFF
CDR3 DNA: TGCGCCAGCAGCTTGGCCAAGGGACAGTCCCATGAGCAGTTCTTC

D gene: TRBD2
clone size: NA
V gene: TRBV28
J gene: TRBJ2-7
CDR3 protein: CASSPGLAGNGDYEQYF
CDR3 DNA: TGTGCCAGCAGCCCGGGACTAGCGGGAAACGGTGACTACGAGCAGTACTTC

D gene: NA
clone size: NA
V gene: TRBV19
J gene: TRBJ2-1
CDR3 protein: CASMSENAYNEQFF
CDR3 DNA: TGTGCCAGTATGAGCGAGAACGCCTACAATGAGCAGTTCTTC

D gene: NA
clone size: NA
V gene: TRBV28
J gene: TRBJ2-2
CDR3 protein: CASSFLRTSWAGELFF
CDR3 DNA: TGTGCCAGCAGTTTCCTCCGGACTTCCTGGGCCGGGGAGCTGTTTTTT

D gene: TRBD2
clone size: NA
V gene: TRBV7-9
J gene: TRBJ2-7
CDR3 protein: CASTSLGGSYEQYF
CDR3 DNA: TGTGCCAGCACCTCCCTCGGGGGGTCCTACGAGCAGTACTTC

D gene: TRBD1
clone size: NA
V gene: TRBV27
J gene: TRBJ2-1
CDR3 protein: CASSDFTRRQGNEQFF
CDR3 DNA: TGTGCCAGCAGTGACTTTACAAGGCGACAGGGAAATGAGCAGTTCTTC

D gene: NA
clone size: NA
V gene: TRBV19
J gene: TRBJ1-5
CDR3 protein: CASRRQGFPNQPQHF
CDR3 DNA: TGTGCCAGTAGGCGCCAGGGATTTCCCAATCAGCCCCAGCATTTT

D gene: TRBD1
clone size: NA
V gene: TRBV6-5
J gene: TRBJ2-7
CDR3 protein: CASSYSPTGASYEQYF
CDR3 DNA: TGTGCCAGCAGTTACTCCCCGACAGGGGCCTCCTACGAGCAGTACTTC

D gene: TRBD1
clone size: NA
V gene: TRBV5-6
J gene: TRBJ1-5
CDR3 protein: CASSLQGNGQPQHF
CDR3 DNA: TGTGCCAGCAGCTTACAGGGGAACGGCCAGCCCCAGCATTTT

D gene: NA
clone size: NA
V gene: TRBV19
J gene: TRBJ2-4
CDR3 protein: CASSTSGAGAKNIQYF
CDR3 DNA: TGTGCCAGTAGTACGAGTGGGGCCGGTGCCAAAAACATTCAGTACTTC

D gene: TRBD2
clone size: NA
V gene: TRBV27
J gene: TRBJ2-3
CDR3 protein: CASSWRASGSTDTQYF
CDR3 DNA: TGTGCCAGCAGTTGGCGGGCTAGCGGGAGCACAGATACGCAGTATTTT

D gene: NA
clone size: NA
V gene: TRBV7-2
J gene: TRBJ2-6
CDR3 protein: CASTPGAGANVLTF
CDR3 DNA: TGTGCCAGCACCCCCGGGGCTGGGGCCAACGTCCTGACTTTC

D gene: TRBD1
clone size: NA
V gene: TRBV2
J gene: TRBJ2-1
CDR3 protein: CASTGTGGSYNEQFF
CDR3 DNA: TGTGCCAGCACGGGGACAGGGGGATCCTACAATGAGCAGTTCTTC

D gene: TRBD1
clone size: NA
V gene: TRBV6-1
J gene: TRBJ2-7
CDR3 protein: CASSLDRALTYEQYF
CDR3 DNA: TGTGCCAGCAGTTTAGACAGGGCCCTAACCTACGAGCAGTACTTC

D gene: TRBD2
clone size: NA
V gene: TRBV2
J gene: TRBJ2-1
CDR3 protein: CASSPLLAIYNEQFF
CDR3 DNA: TGTGCCAGCAGTCCCCTACTAGCGATCTACAATGAGCAGTTCTTC

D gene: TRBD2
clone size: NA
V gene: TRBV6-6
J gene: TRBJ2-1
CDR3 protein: CASSFRGGTFF
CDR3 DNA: TGTGCCAGCAGTTTTCGGGGGGGCACGTTCTTC

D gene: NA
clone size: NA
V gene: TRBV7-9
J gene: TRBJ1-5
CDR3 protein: CASSPLSGQGNQPQHF
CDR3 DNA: TGTGCCAGCAGCCCCCTCTCGGGGCAGGGGAATCAGCCCCAGCATTTT

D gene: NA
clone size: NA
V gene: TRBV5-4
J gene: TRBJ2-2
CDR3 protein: CASSDPGAPTGELFF
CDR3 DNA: TGTGCCAGCAGCGATCCAGGGGCCCCCACCGGGGAGCTGTTTTTT

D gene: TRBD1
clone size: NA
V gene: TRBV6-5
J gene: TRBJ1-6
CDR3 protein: CASSRTGGNSPLHF
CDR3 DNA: TGTGCCAGCAGTAGGACAGGGGGGAATTCACCCCTCCACTTT

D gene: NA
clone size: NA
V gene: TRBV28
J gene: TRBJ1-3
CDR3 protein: CASAPGHFYSGNTIYF
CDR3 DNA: TGTGCCAGCGCACCGGGACACTTTTACTCTGGAAACACCATATATTTT

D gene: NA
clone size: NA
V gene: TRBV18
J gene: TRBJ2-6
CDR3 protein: CASSPLPTSGANVLTF
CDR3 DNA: TGTGCCAGCTCACCACTTCCCACTTCTGGGGCCAACGTCCTGACTTTC

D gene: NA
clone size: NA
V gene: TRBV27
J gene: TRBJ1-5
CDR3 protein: CASSPAGGLNQPQHF
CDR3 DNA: TGTGCCAGCAGCCCTGCGGGGGGCCTCAATCAGCCCCAGCATTTT

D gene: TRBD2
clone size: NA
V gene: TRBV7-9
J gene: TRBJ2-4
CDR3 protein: CASRGTSGNIQYF
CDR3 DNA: TGTGCCAGCAGAGGGACTAGCGGAAACATTCAGTACTTC

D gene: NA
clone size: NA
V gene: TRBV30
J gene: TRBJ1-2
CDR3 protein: CASDSLNYGYTF
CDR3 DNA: TGTGCTTCTGACAGCCTGAACTATGGCTACACCTTC

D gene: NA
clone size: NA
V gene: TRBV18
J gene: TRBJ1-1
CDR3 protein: CASSPRDKEAFF
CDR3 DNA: TGTGCCAGCTCACCAAGGGACAAAGAAGCTTTCTTT

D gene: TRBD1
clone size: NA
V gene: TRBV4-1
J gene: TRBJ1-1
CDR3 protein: CASTFLQGAGTEAFF
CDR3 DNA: TGCGCCAGCACCTTTCTTCAGGGGGCTGGCACTGAAGCTTTCTTT

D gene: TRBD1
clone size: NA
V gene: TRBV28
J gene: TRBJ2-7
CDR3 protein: CASSRTGGHYEQYF
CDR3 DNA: TGTGCCAGCAGTCGGACAGGGGGCCACTACGAGCAGTACTTC

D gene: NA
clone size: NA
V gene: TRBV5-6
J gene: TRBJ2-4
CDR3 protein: CASSLAQGYDIQYF
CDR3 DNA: TGTGCCAGCAGCTTGGCCCAGGGATACGACATTCAGTACTTC

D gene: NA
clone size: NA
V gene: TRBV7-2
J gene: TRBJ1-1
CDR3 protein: CASSFRLQGTEAFF
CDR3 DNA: TGTGCCAGCAGCTTTCGCCTCCAGGGGACTGAAGCTTTCTTT

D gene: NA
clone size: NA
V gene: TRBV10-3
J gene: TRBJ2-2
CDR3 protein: CAISETSGEITGELFF
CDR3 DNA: TGTGCCATCAGTGAGACTAGTGGGGAAATCACCGGGGAGCTGTTTTTT

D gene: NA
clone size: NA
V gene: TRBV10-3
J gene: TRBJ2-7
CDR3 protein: CAISESSKWGTPSILYF
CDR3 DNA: TGTGCCATCAGTGAGTCTTCGAAATGGGGGACACCCTCAATCTTGTACTTC

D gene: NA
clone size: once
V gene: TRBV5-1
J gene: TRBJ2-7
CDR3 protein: CASSFPQGGSYEQYF
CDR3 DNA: TGCGCCAGCAGCTTTCCACAGGGGGGGTCCTACGAGCAGTACTTC

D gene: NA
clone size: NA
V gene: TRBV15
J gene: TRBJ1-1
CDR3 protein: CATSRGAGVRLNTEAFF
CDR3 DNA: TGTGCCACCAGCAGAGGGGCAGGTGTCCGTTTGAACACTGAAGCTTTCTTT

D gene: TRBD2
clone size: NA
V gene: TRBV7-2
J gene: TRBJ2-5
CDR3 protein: CASSLGSGSMVETQYF
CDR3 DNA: TGTGCCAGCAGCTTAGGTAGCGGGAGTATGGTAGAGACCCAGTACTTC

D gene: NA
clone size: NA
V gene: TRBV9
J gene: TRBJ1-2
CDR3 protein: CASSAFDIPPSYGYTF
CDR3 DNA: TGTGCCAGCAGCGCCTTTGACATTCCCCCCTCCTATGGCTACACCTTC

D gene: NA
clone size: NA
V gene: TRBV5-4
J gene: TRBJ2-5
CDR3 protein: CASSSGQIETQYF
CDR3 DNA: TGTGCCAGCAGCTCCGGACAGATAGAGACCCAGTACTTC

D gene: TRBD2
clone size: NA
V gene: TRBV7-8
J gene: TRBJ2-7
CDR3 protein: CASSLVPSGRGNSYEQYF
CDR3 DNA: TGTGCCAGCAGCTTAGTTCCTAGCGGGAGGGGCAACTCCTACGAGCAGTACTTC

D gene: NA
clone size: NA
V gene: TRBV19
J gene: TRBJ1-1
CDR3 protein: CASSIVEGMETEAFF
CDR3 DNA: TGTGCCAGTAGTATCGTTGAGGGTATGGAGACTGAAGCTTTCTTT

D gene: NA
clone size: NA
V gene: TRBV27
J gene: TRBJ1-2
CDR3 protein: CASSRNPTANYGYTF
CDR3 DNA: TGTGCCAGCAGTCGGAACCCGACAGCCAACTATGGCTACACCTTC

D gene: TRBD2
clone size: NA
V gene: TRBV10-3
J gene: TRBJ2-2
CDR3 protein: CATKNSGSNTGELFF
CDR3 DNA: TGTGCCACCAAGAATAGCGGGAGTAATACCGGGGAGCTGTTTTTT

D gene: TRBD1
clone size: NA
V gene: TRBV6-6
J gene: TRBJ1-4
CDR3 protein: CASRRTGEKLFF
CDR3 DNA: TGTGCCAGCAGACGGACAGGGGAAAAACTGTTTTTT

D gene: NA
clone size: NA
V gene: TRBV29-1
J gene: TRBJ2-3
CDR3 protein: CSVEGSGGTETSTDTQYF
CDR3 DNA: TGCAGCGTTGAAGGCTCCGGCGGGACTGAAACTAGCACAGATACGCAGTATTTT

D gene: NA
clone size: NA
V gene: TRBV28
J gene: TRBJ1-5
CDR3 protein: CASSFPGYGNQPQHF
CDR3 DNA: TGTGCCAGCAGTTTCCCCGGGTATGGCAATCAGCCCCAGCATTTT

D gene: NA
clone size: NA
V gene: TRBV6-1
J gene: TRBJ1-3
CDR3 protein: CASSEARPGNTIYF
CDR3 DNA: TGTGCCAGCAGTGAGGCCCGCCCTGGAAACACCATATATTTT

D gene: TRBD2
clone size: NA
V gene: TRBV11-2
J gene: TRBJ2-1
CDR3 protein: CASRGGLVYQFF
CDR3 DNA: TGTGCCAGCAGGGGAGGACTAGTTTATCAGTTCTTC

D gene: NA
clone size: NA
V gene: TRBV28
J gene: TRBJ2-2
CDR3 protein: CASRTEDYGTGELFF
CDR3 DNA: TGTGCCAGCAGGACTGAGGACTACGGAACCGGGGAGCTGTTTTTT

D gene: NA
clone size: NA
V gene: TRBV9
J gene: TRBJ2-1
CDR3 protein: CASSVLGGDDNEQFF
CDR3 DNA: TGTGCCAGCAGCGTTCTCGGAGGAGATGACAATGAGCAGTTCTTC

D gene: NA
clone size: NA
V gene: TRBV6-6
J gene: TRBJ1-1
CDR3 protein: CASGPGLNTEAFF
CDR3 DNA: TGTGCCAGCGGGCCGGGATTGAACACTGAAGCTTTCTTT

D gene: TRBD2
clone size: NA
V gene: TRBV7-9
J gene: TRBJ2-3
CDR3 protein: CASRGLAGGPSTDTQYF
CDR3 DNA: TGTGCCAGCCGTGGACTAGCGGGAGGCCCGAGCACAGATACGCAGTATTTT

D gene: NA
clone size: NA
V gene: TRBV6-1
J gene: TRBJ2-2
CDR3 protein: CASSETWVTGELFF
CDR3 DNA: TGTGCCAGCAGTGAGACATGGGTCACCGGGGAGCTGTTTTTT

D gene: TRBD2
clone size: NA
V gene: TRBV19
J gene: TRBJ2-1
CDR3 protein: CASSPLAGGSYNEQFF
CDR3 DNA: TGTGCCAGCTCCCCTTTAGCGGGAGGGTCCTACAATGAGCAGTTCTTC

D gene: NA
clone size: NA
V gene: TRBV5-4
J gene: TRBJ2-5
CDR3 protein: CASSLVGEETQYF
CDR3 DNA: TGTGCCAGCAGCTTGGTGGGAGAAGAGACCCAGTACTTC

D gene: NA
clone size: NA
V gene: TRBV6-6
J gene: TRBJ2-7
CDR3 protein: CASSYENHYEQYF
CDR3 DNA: TGTGCCAGCAGTTACGAGAACCACTACGAGCAGTACTTC

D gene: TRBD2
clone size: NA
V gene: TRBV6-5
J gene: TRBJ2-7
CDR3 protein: CASRTGTSGDYEQYF
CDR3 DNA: TGTGCCAGCAGAACCGGGACTAGCGGAGACTACGAGCAGTACTTC

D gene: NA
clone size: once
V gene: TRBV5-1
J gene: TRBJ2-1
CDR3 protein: CASSLEGGSYNEQFF
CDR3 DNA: TGCGCCAGCAGCTTGGAGGGGGGGTCTTACAATGAGCAGTTCTTC